This entry concerns a single T cell receptor (beta chain). What it recognizes is unknown. In the same sample, other DNA sequences code for this CDR3. TCRdb's copy holds only in-frame clones and misses some; the assay was immunoSEQ multiplex PCR. The table shows hundreds of thousands of clones, with approximately 88% occurring only once. The sample belongs to a study of Ad26.COV2.S vaccination and SARS-CoV-2 variants. About the study: Ad26.COV2.S shots went into the muscle once or twice, 56 days apart.

General study findings and limits: Similar non-spike TCR breadth was seen in vaccine and placebo recipients. Vaccine recipients had higher spike-specific TCR breadth than placebo recipients.

CDR1 KGHSH and CDR2 LQKENI come from the germline V gene. This CDR3 has 14 residues. V shed 3 bases and J 7 bases; nucleotides not matched to a gene: 3. Treatment meaning: roughly 19 received Ad26.COV2.S at low or high dose, single or two shots; a few received placebo; per-sample allocation not given. It was on day 63 after the first vaccine or placebo injection that samples were taken. The donor was a Boston adult aged 18-55 years. Sequenced here: peripheral blood, sampled in a trial of Ad26.COV2.S vaccine versus placebo. The chain uses TRBV18 and TRBJ2-1; 10 bases map to TRBD1. This receptor was identified in a person between 18 and 59 years old who received the Ad26.COV2.S COVID-19 vaccine or a placebo. The CDR3 loop is CASSPLDRGNEQFF. The CDR3 DNA follows: TGTGCCAGCTCACCCTTGGACAGGGGGAATGAGCAGTTCTTC.